Listed here are 7 T cell receptor beta chains from one sample, sequenced in a study of CD8+ T cells in alopecia areata. The sequencing template was cDNA reverse transcribed from extracted RNA. This table comes from immunoSEQ multiplex PCR, and its TCRdb copy is limited to in-frame clones, with some not included. Altogether 100,000 to 150,000 clones are present, approximately 58% being singletons, with the ten largest covering around 2.8%. Sequenced material: CD4+ T cells sorted from blood. The source of these receptors is a human donor in good health.

V and J are TRBV5-1 and TRBJ1-2, with TRBD1 identical over 7 bases. V was clipped by 0 bases and J by 2 bases; unmatched bases: 4. The CDR3 is 15 amino acids. Germline loops: CDR1 SGHRS, CDR2 YFSETQ. CDR3 nucleotide sequence: TGCGCCAGCAGCTTGGCGGGGACAGAAAACTATGGCTACACCTTC. Its protein is CASSLAGTENYGYTF.

V usage is TRBV4-2 and J usage is TRBJ2-3, with D maybe TRBD2 (5 bases). V lost 0 bases and J lost 2, with 15 bases in between. Germline V gene data show CDR1 as LGHNA and CDR2 as YNFKEQ. This CDR3 comprises 17 residues. The CDR3 loop reads CASSQELPSRNTDTQYF. CDR3 nucleotide sequence: TGTGCCAGCAGCCAAGAACTTCCTAGCAGAAACACAGATACGCAGTATTTT.

The V gene is TRBV5-4, the J gene TRBJ1-5; TRBD1 might be the D (5 bases). Germline V gene data show CDR1 as SGHNT and CDR2 as YYREEE (reference sequence). The V end lost 3 bases, the J end lost 4 bases, and 8 bases lay between the germline ends. This CDR3 has 13 residues. The CDR3 loop reads CASSSDMNQPQHF. The DNA of the CDR3 is TGTGCCAGCAGCTCGGACATGAATCAGCCCCAGCATTTT.

This rearrangement joins TRBV30 to TRBJ1-1; 10 bases agree with TRBD1. The CDR3 is 16 residues long. The ends lost 0 bases at V and 1 base at J; junction bases unmatched: 5. Germline loops: CDR1 GTSNPN, CDR2 SVGIG (reference sequence). The CDR3 region has the DNA TGTGCCTGGAGTGTAGGGCGGACAGGGGGGAACACTGAAGCTTTCTTT. Amino acids: CAWSVGRTGGNTEAFF.

The chain recombines TRBV29-1 with TRBJ1-5, with D possibly being TRBD1 (5 bases). This CDR3 has 14 amino acids. With 7 bases removed from V and 4 bases from J, the gap between germline ends came to 17 bases. The V gene's germline CDR1 is SQVTM and CDR2 ANQGSEA. This CDR3 is CSAGTTTDNQPQHF. Here the CDR3 DNA reads TGCAGCGCAGGGACCACAACAGATAATCAGCCCCAGCATTTT.

The rearrangement uses TRBV5-6 and TRBJ2-7, with 8 bases that match TRBD1. This CDR3 has 16 amino acids. Germline V gene sequence: CDR1 SGHDT, CDR2 YYEEEE. Trimming took 1 base from V and 4 from J; bases not matched to a gene: 10. The CDR3 loop reads CASSLFPGTGGYEQYF. The CDR3, as DNA: TGTGCCAGCAGCTTGTTTCCCGGGACAGGCGGTTACGAGCAGTACTTC.

The genes are TRBV6-4 and TRBJ1-5, with a possible D match to TRBD1 (5 bases). V was clipped by 4 bases and J by 1 base, with 11 bases between them. The germline gives CDR1 MRHNA, CDR2 SNTAGT. This CDR3 comprises 15 residues. The CDR3 DNA is TGTGCCAGCAGTGTCGGGGGGGAGAGCAATCAGCCCCAGCATTTT. Protein: CASSVGGESNQPQHF.